This TCR beta chain was observed in a study of blood T cell repertoires in COVID-19. Study information: Donors in the United States, Italy and Spain gave samples during acute or convalescent COVID-19. PBMCs, B-cell-depleted T cells, or T cells provided the cDNA or gDNA that made up the material.

Authors' data handling: Estimated nucleated cell counts came from reference gene primer amplification. The data were produced by immunoSEQ multiplex PCR, yet TCRdb's version contains in-frame clones alone and is incomplete. The V and J calls and clone size were taken over from that table, and D and trimming were inferred from the DNA. Here the sample spans roughly 700,000 clones, about 87% being singletons. Looked up from germline, CDR1 is LGHNA and CDR2 is YSLEER. V was pared by 2 bases and J by 1 base, with 12 bases between. CDR3 length equals 16 residues. This TCR derives from a woman under 30 with acute or convalescent COVID-19. Sequencing used peripheral blood. The chain recombines TRBV4-3 with TRBJ2-1; D gene uncertain. The CDR3 DNA reads as TGCGCCAGCAGCCAAAGATTCACGGGTTCCTACAATGAGCAGTTCTTC. Translated, it gives CASSQRFTGSYNEQFF.